This T cell receptor beta chain was recorded in a study of cytomegalovirus exposure and HLA in healthy donors. Points from the study as a whole: According to a subsequent analysis, TCR clusters from the first cohort were inclined to appear together in the 100 to 150 validation repertoires. Per published reports, the classifier diagnosed cytomegalovirus status with high specificity and sensitivity. A list of around 160 TCR beta chains associated with cytomegalovirus was given.

Germline CDR1 MNHEY, CDR2 SMNVEV (reference sequence). The CDR3 is 13 residues long. V lost 8 bases to trimming and J lost 0 bases, with 8 bases between them. Measured with immunoSEQ multiplex PCR; TCRdb has only the in-frame clones, and not every one. The sample contains 120,000 or so clones, around 88% of which appear only once. This clone was picked up a small number of times. Its specificity is unknown. The sequenced sample consisted of PBMCs. The chain has TRBV27 and TRBJ1-5; D is possibly TRBD1 (5 bases). This TCR was sampled from a young man in good health and CMV-seronegative. CDR3 in DNA: TGTGCCAGCGCAGGGTATAGCAATCAGCCCCAGCATTTT. Protein: CASAGYSNQPQHF.